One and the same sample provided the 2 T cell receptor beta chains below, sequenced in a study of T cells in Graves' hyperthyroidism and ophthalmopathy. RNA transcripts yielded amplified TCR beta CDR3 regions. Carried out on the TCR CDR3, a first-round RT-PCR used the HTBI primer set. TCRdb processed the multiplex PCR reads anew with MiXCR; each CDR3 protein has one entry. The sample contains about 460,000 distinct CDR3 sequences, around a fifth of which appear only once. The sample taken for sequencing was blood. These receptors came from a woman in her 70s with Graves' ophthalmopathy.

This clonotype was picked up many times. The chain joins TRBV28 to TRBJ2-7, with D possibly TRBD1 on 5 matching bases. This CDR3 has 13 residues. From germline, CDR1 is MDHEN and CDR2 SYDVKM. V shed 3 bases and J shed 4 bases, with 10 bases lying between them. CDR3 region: CASSFPGPYEQYF. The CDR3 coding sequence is TGTGCCAGCAGTTTCCCAGGGCCGTACGAGCAGTACTTC.

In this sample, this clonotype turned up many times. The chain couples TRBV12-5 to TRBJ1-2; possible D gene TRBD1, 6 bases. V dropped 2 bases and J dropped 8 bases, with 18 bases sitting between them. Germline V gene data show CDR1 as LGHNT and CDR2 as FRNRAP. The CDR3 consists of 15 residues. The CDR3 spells CASGLPLQGHGGYTF. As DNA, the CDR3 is TGTGCTAGTGGTTTGCCTCTACAGGGCCATGGAGGCTACACCTTC.